The 5 T cell receptor beta chains presented below share a single source sample, sequenced in a study of blood T cell repertoires in COVID-19. Generated by immunoSEQ multiplex PCR, the TCRdb table keeps only in-frame clones and is missing some. The repertoire holds approximately 58,000 clones, with 77% as singletons. The sequenced sample consisted of peripheral blood. Receptors were obtained from a man aged 70 or older with active or convalescent COVID-19.

The chain is built from TRBV7-3 and TRBJ2-3; D is possibly TRBD1 (6 bases). CDR1 is SGHTA and CDR2 is FQGTGA in the germline V gene. V shed 2 bases and J shed 4 bases, with 10 bases lying between them. There are 14 residues in the CDR3. CDR3 loop: CASSLGTRADTQYF. CDR3 bases: TGTGCCAGCAGCTTAGGGACAAGGGCAGATACGCAGTATTTT.

V usage is TRBV14 and J usage is TRBJ2-2; TRBD2 matches at 12 bases. Germline V CDR1 and CDR2: SGHDN, FVKESK. The CDR3 runs 15 residues. The junction had 2 bases not matched to a gene; V was cut back by 4 bases and J by 5 bases. CDR3 protein: CASSRTSGKTGELFF. The CDR3 DNA sequence: TGTGCCAGCAGCCGGACTAGCGGGAAAACCGGGGAGCTGTTTTTT.

The chain recombines TRBV7-3 with TRBJ2-2; TRBD2 matches 10 bases. Germline trimming cut 0 bases from V and 3 bases from J; bases unmatched to any gene: 4. Germline V gene data show CDR1 as SGHTA and CDR2 as FQGTGA. This CDR3 region has 17 residues. The CDR3 loop is CASSLTVSGRDTGELFF. CDR3 in DNA: TGTGCCAGCAGCTTAACGGTCAGCGGGAGGGACACCGGGGAGCTGTTTTTT.

The chain recombines TRBV6-5 with TRBJ2-7; possibly TRBD1 for D (6 bases). Trimming shortened V by 6 bases and J by 0 bases, and 12 bases separated the two germline ends. The CDR3 is 14 residues long. CDR1 is MNHEY, CDR2 SVGAGI, per germline. The CDR3 here is CASSRDTYSYEQYF. In DNA, the CDR3 is TGTGCCAGCAGCCGGGACACATACTCCTACGAGCAGTACTTC.

The chain links TRBV7-2 to TRBJ2-5; 7 nucleotides align to TRBD2. The CDR3 runs to 15 residues. Germline V gene sequence: CDR1 SGHTA, CDR2 FQGNSA. V shed 5 bases, J shed 1 base, and the junction held 7 bases outside the gene matches. The CDR3 loop reads CASSLDSSGQETQYF. For the CDR3, the DNA is TGTGCCAGCAGCCTCGATTCTAGCGGCCAAGAGACCCAGTACTTC.